Listed below are T cell receptor beta chains from one sample, sequenced in a study of CD8 T cells in ankylosing spondylitis. TCRdb reprocessed the 5' RACE reads with MiXCR, giving one entry per CDR3 protein. The table has hundreds of thousands of distinct CDR3 sequences, about 20% seen once. Material for sequencing was blood, either unsorted or a sorted T cell fraction (not recorded which). These receptors came from a female donor with ankylosing spondylitis or in good health (not recorded which). Both conserved end residues are part of each CDR3. Fields, in order: clone size, V gene, D gene, J gene, CDR3 DNA, CDR3 protein. A D gene is named only where the DNA matches it firmly. A row's size may be missing; if present it is once, few, many or a size class.

few,TRBV7-8,NA,TRBJ1-6,TGTGCCAGCAGCTTTCGCGTAGGGAGCAGGGTACACGGAAATTCACCCCTCCACTTT,CASSFRVGSRVHGNSPLHF
NA,TRBV4-3,NA,TRBJ2-4,TGCGCCAGCAGCCCTTTGCGGGCCCGAGGAAACATTCAGTACTTC,CASSPLRARGNIQYF
few,TRBV20-1,TRBD2,TRBJ2-1,TGCAGTGCTAATGGGGGACTAGCGGGCTTCAATGAGCAGTTCTTC,CSANGGLAGFNEQFF
NA,TRBV7-9,NA,TRBJ2-7,TGTGCCAGCAGCGAGGACGGAACCTTCTACGAGCAGTACTTC,CASSEDGTFYEQYF
few,TRBV6-1,NA,TRBJ2-4,TGTGCCAGCAGGGGGGGAACCAAAAACATTCAGTACTTC,CASRGGTKNIQYF
few,TRBV12-3/TRBV12-4,TRBD2,TRBJ2-7,TGTGCCAGCAGTTGGGGGACTAGGGATTCCGAGCAGTACTTC,CASSWGTRDSEQYF
NA,TRBV20-1,NA,TRBJ2-1,TGCAGTGCTATACAGCGGGTCCCGGGTGAGCAGTTCTTC,CSAIQRVPGEQFF
many,TRBV29-1,NA,TRBJ1-1,TGCAGCGCCATGCGGGGGAACACTGAAGCTTTCTTT,CSAMRGNTEAFF
NA,TRBV20-1,NA,TRBJ1-2,TGCAGTGCTAGAAGGACGGCGAACTATGGCTACACCTTC,CSARRTANYGYTF
few,TRBV20-1,NA,TRBJ2-7,TGCAGTGCCGTCCACTCCGTAACCTACGAGCAGTACTTC,CSAVHSVTYEQYF
NA,TRBV13,TRBD1,TRBJ2-1,TGTGCCAGCAGCTCACCGGGACAGGGGGATGCTGAGCAGTTCTTC,CASSSPGQGDAEQFF
many,TRBV11-2,NA,TRBJ2-1,TGTGCCAGCAGCAGGGTTGAGCAGTTCTTC,CASSRVEQFF
NA,TRBV28,TRBD1,TRBJ2-1,TGTGCCAGCAGTGCGCCCAACAGGGGGCGGCTCAATGAGCAGTTCTTC,CASSAPNRGRLNEQFF
few,TRBV9,NA,TRBJ2-3,TGTGCCAGCAGCGTAAGTCAGGAACAGAAGCAGTATTTT,CASSVSQEQKQYF
NA,TRBV9,TRBD2,TRBJ2-3,TGTGCCAGCAGCGCCATTAGCGGGAATACCGGCACAGATACGCAGTATTTT,CASSAISGNTGTDTQYF
NA,TRBV4-3,NA,TRBJ1-2,TGCGCCAGCAGCCAATCGGCGTTATCTTATGGCTACACCTTC,CASSQSALSYGYTF
NA,TRBV27,NA,TRBJ1-2,TGTGCCAGCAGTCTCAGCGGGAGTAATGGCTACACCTTC,CASSLSGSNGYTF
NA,TRBV20-1,TRBD1,TRBJ1-2,TGCAGTGCTTGGGACAGATTCTATGGCTACACCTTC,CSAWDRFYGYTF
many,TRBV3-1,NA,TRBJ2-1,TGTGCCAGCAGCCCAACCTGGGCAGGGGATTACAATGAGCAGTTCTTC,CASSPTWAGDYNEQFF
NA,TRBV12-3/TRBV12-4,NA,TRBJ1-4,TGTGCCAGCAGTTTAGCGAGCCTACATAATGAAAAACTGTTTTTT,CASSLASLHNEKLFF
NA,TRBV28,TRBD2,TRBJ2-7,TGTGCCAGCAGAGCCCGACTAGCGGTTACCTACGAGCAGTACTTC,CASRARLAVTYEQYF
many,TRBV29-1,NA,TRBJ2-5,TGCAGCGTGACGGTTGGGGAGACCCAGTACTTC,CSVTVGETQYF
NA,TRBV12-3/TRBV12-4,NA,TRBJ2-5,TGTGCCAGCAGCCCCGGGCTAGAGACCCAGTACTTC,CASSPGLETQYF
few,TRBV12-3/TRBV12-4,NA,TRBJ2-5,TGTGCCAGCAAGGGACTGTCGGAGACCCAGTACTTC,CASKGLSETQYF
NA,TRBV7-9,NA,TRBJ2-3,TGTGCCAGCAGCTTAGAGGGGTTGGCAGATACGCAGTATTTT,CASSLEGLADTQYF
NA,TRBV20-1,NA,TRBJ1-6,TGCAGTGCTAGAGACCTGGGACTAAATTCACCCCTCCACTTT,CSARDLGLNSPLHF
NA,TRBV12-5,NA,TRBJ2-1,TGTGCTAGTGGTTTGGTCTACGAGCAGTTCTTC,CASGLVYEQFF
NA,TRBV18,NA,TRBJ2-5,TGTGCCAGCTCACCGGGAGACCAAGAGACCCAGTACTTC,CASSPGDQETQYF
many,TRBV10-3,TRBD1,TRBJ1-5,TGTGCCATCAGTGACCTCAACAGGGGGAATCAGCCCCAGCATTTT,CAISDLNRGNQPQHF